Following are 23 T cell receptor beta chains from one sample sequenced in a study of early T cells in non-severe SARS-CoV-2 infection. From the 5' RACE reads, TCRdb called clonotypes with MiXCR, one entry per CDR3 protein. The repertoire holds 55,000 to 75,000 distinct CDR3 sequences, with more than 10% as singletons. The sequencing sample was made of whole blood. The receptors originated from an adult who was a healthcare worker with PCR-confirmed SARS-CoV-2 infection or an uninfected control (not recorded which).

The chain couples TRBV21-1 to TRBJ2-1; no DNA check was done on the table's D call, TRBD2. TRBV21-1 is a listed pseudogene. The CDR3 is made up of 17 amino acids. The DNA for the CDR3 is TGTGCCAGCAGCAAACGTCGGAACGGGAGAGTAGGGGATGAGCAGTTCTTC. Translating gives CASSKRRNGRVGDEQFF.

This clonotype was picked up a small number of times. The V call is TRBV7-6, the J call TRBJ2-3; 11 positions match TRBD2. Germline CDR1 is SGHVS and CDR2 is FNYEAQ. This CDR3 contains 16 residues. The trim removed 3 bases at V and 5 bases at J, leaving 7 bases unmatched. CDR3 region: CASSFIAGGLGDTQYF. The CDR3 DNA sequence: TGTGCCAGCAGCTTCATAGCGGGAGGGCTGGGAGATACGCAGTATTTT.

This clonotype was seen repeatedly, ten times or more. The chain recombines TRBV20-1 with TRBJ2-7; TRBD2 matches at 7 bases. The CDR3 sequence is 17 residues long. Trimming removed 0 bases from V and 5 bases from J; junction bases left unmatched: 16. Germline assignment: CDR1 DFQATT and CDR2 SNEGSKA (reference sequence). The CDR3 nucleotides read TGCAGTGCTAGAGATCAGGGTTGGGCGGGAGTGATGCACGAGCAGTACTTC. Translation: CSARDQGWAGVMHEQYF.

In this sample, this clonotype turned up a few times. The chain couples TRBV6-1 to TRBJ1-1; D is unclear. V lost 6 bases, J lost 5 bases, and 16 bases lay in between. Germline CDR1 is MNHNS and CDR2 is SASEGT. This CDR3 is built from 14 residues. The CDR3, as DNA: TGTGCCAGCAGCCTTAGGACCGGTCGGACTGAAGCTTTCTTT. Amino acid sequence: CASSLRTGRTEAFF.

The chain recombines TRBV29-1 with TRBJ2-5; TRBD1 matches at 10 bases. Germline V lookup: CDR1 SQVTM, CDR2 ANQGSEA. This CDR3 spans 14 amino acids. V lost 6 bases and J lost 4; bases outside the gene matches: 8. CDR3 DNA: TGCAGCGTCCGCCGGGACAGGGGAGTAGAGACCCAGTACTTC. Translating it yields CSVRRDRGVETQYF.

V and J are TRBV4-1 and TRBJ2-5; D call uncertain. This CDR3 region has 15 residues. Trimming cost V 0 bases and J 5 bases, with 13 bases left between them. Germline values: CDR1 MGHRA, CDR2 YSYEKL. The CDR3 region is CASSQDTAALETQYF. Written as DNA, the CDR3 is TGCGCCAGCAGCCAAGATACAGCCGCTCTGGAGACCCAGTACTTC.

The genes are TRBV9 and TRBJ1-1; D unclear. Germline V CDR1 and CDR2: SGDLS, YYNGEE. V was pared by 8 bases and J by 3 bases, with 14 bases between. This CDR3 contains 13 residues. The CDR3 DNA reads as TGTGCCAGTACCCCCGCGGGGTACACTGAAGCTTTCTTT. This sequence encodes CASTPAGYTEAFF.

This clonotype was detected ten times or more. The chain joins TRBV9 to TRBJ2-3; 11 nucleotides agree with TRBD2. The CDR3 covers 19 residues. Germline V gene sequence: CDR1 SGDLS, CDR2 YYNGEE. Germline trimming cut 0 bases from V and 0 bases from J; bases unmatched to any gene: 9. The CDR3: CASSVETLAGVGSTDTQYF. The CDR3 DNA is TGTGCCAGCAGCGTAGAAACACTAGCGGGAGTAGGGAGCACAGATACGCAGTATTTT.

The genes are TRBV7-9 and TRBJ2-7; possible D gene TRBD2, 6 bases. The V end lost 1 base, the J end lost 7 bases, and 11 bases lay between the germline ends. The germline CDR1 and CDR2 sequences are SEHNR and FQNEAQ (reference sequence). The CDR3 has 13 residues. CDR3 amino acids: CASSLVDRGEQYF. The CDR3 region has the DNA TGTGCCAGCAGCTTAGTGGACCGGGGGGAGCAGTACTTC.

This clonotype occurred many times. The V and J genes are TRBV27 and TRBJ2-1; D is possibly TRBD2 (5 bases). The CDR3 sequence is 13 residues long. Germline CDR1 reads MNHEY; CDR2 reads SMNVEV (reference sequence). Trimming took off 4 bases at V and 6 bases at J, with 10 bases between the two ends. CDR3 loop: CASSSGGPNEQFF. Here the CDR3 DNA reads TGTGCCAGCAGTTCGGGCGGGCCCAATGAGCAGTTCTTC.

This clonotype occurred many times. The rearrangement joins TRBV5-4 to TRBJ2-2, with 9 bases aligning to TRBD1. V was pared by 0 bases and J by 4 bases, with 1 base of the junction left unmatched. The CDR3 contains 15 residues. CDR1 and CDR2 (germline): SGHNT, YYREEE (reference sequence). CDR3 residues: CASSLETGGTGELFF. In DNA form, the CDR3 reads TGTGCCAGCAGCTTGGAGACAGGGGGCACCGGGGAGCTGTTTTTT.

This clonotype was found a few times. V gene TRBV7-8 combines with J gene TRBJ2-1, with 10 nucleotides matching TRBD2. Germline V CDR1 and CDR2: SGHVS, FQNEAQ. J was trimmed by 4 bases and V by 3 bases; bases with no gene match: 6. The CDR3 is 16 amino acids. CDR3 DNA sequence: TGTGCCAGCAGCTTCCGGACTAGCGGAGTATACAATGAGCAGTTCTTC. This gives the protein CASSFRTSGVYNEQFF.

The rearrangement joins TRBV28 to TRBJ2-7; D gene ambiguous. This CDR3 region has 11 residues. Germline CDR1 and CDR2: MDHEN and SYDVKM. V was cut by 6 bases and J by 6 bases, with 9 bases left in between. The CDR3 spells CASSPGSEQYF. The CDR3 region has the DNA TGTGCCAGCAGCCCCGGGTCCGAGCAGTACTTC.

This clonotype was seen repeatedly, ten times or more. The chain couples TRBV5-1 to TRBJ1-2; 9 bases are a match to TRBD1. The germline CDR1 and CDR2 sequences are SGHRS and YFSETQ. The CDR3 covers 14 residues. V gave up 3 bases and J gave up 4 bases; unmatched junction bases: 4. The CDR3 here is CASSSPGQGYGYTF. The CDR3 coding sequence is TGCGCCAGCAGCTCACCGGGACAGGGCTATGGCTACACCTTC.

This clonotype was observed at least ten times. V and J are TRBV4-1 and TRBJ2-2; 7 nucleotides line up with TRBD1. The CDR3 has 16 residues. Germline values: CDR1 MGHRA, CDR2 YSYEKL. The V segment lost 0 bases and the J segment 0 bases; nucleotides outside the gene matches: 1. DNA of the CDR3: TGCGCCAGCAGCCAAGAGACAGGGACGAACACCGGGGAGCTGTTTTTT. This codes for CASSQETGTNTGELFF.

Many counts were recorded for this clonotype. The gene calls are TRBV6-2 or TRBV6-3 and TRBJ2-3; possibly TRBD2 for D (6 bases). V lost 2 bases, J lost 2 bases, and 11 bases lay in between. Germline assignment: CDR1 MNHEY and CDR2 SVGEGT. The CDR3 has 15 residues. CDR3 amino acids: CASSYAREFTDTQYF. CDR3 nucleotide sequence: TGTGCCAGCAGTTACGCGCGGGAATTCACAGATACGCAGTATTTT.

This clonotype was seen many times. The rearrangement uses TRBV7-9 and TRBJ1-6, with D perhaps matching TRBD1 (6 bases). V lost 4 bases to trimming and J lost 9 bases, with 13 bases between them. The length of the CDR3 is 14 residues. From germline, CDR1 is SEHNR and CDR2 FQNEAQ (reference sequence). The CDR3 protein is CASSSGQGSSPLHF. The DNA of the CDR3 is TGTGCCAGCAGCTCCGGGCAGGGGAGTTCACCCCTCCACTTT. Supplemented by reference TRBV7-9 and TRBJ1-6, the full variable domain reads DTGVSQNPRHKITKRGQNVTFRCDPISEHNRLYWYRQTLGQGPEFLTYFQNEAQLEKSRLLSDRFSAERPKGSFSTLEIQRTEQGDSAMYLCASSSGQGSSPLHFGNGTRLTVT.

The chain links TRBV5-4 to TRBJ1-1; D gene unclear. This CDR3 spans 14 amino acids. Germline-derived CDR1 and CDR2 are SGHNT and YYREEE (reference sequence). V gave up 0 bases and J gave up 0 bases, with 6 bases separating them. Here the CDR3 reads CASSLEGLNTEAFF. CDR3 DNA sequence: TGTGCCAGCAGCTTGGAGGGCTTGAACACTGAAGCTTTCTTT.

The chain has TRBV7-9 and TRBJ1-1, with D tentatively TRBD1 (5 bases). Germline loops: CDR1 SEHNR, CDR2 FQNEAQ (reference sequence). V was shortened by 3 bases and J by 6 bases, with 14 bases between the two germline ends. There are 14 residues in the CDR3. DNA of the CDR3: TGTGCCAGCAGCTTGCAAGGGGATAGAGCTGAAGCTTTCTTT. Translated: CASSLQGDRAEAFF.

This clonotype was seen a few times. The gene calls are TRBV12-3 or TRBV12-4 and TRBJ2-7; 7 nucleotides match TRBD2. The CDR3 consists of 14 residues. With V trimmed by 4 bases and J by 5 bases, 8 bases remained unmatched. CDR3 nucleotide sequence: TGTGCCAGCAGTTACGTAGGGAGGGGCGACGAGCAGTACTTC. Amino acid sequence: CASSYVGRGDEQYF.

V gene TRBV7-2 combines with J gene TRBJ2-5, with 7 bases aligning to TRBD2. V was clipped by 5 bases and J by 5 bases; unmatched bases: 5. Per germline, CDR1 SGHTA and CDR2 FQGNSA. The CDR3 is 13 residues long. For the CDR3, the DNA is TGTGCCAGCAGCCTGAGCGGGATGGAGACCCAGTACTTC. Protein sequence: CASSLSGMETQYF.

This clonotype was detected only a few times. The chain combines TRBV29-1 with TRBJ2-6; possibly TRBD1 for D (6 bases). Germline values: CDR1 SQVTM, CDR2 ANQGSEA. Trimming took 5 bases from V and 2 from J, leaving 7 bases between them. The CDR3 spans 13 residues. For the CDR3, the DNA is TGCAGCGTTACAGGGACTGGGGCCAACGTCCTGACTTTC. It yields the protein CSVTGTGANVLTF.

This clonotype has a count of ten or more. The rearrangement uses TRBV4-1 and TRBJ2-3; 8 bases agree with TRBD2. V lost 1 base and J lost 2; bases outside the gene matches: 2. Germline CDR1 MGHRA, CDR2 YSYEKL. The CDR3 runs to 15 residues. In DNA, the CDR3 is TGCGCCAGCAGCCAAGTTAGCGGGGTCACAGATACGCAGTATTTT. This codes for CASSQVSGVTDTQYF.